These 27 T cell receptor beta chains were all obtained from the same sample, sequenced in a study of CD8 T cells in Susac syndrome. Random hexamers were used to reverse transcribe roughly 0.45 to 1 ug of RNA. TCRdb passed the immunoSEQ multiplex PCR reads through MiXCR, listing each CDR3 protein once. The table shows some 110,000 distinct CDR3 sequences, with around 94% occurring only once. The specimen was CD4+ T cells from PBMCs. Receptors originate from a human donor in good health.

J is TRBJ2-7 and V is TRBV27, with no clear D. The CDR3 runs 12 residues. Trimming took 4 bases from V and 6 from J, leaving 10 bases between them. Germline CDR1 and CDR2: MNHEY and SMNVEV (reference sequence). The chain's CDR3 is CASSSFLGEQYF. The CDR3 nucleotides are TGTGCCAGCAGTTCCTTCCTCGGCGAGCAGTACTTC.

The V and J genes are TRBV27 and TRBJ2-7; D is undetermined. This CDR3 has 16 residues. Trimming took 5 bases from V and 1 from J, leaving 18 bases between them. CDR1 is MNHEY, CDR2 SMNVEV, per germline (reference sequence). This CDR3 reads CASSPLDVLTSYEQYF. CDR3 nucleotide sequence: TGTGCCAGCAGTCCCCTGGACGTCCTAACTTCCTACGAGCAGTACTTC.

The J gene is TRBJ2-7, the V gene TRBV19, with TRBD1 identical over 7 bases. Germline assignment: CDR1 LNHDA and CDR2 SQIVND (reference sequence). The CDR3 is 15 residues long. V was pared by 5 bases and J by 0 bases, with 7 bases of the junction left unmatched. The CDR3 loop reads CASSVPGTASYEQYF. Written as DNA, the CDR3 is TGTGCCAGTAGTGTCCCCGGGACAGCCTCCTACGAGCAGTACTTC.

This rearrangement joins TRBV11-2 to TRBJ1-1; D call uncertain. Germline loops: CDR1 SGHAT, CDR2 FQNNGV. V lost 1 base and J 1 base, leaving 10 bases between the germline ends. The CDR3 totals 15 residues. The CDR3 DNA is TGTGCCAGCAGCTTAGTGACCCGTGCGAACACTGAAGCTTTCTTT. It encodes CASSLVTRANTEAFF.

Notes on this clonotype: The junction departs from germline at one end; a sequencing error may be responsible. This rearrangement joins TRBV5-1 to TRBJ2-1; TRBD2 matches 16 bases. This CDR3 has 16 residues. Germline CDR1 SGHRS, CDR2 YFSETQ. This CDR3 reads CASSLELGLAGGPLLF. The CDR3 DNA follows: TGCGCCAGCAGCTTGGAGTTGGGACTAGCGGGAGGGCCCCTGCTCTTC.

The chain carries TRBV19 and TRBJ2-5; TRBD2 aligns across 9 bases. V lost 4 bases and J lost 0; bases outside the gene matches: 3. The CDR3 runs to 15 residues. Germline assignment: CDR1 LNHDA and CDR2 SQIVND (reference sequence). The CDR3 bases are TGTGCCAGTAGTACTAGCGGGACGTACCAAGAGACCCAGTACTTC. Translating it yields CASSTSGTYQETQYF.

CDR3 in amino acids: CASGGQGRRTGELFF. In nucleotides, the CDR3 is TGTGCCAGCGGTGGACAGGGTAGGCGGACCGGGGAGCTGTTTTTT. The rearrangement links TRBV7-2 to TRBJ2-2; TRBD1 matches 8 bases. Trimming cost V 8 bases and J 5 bases; bases outside gene matches: 10. Germline V gene data show CDR1 as SGHTA and CDR2 as FQGNSA. The CDR3 loop spans 15 amino acids.

The chain couples TRBV2 to TRBJ2-3, with TRBD2 matching over 7 bases. This CDR3 is built from 14 residues. The V gene end was trimmed by 9 bases and the J gene end by 0 bases; junction bases not matched to a gene: 6. Germline lookup yields CDR1 SNHLY and CDR2 FYNNEI. CDR3 nucleotide sequence: TGTGCCAGTTCGAGCGGGACTAGCACAGATACGCAGTATTTT. Translated: CASSSGTSTDTQYF.

The rearrangement joins TRBV9 to TRBJ1-1; D is possibly TRBD1 (5 bases). CDR1 is SGDLS and CDR2 is YYNGEE in the germline V gene. V was shortened by 0 bases and J by 5 bases, with 20 bases between the two germline ends. The CDR3 has 17 amino acids. The CDR3 loop reads CASSVASKRSGRTEAFF. The CDR3 coding sequence is TGTGCCAGCAGCGTAGCTAGCAAACGATCAGGGAGGACTGAAGCTTTCTTT. Together with reference TRBV9 and TRBJ1-1, the CDR3 gives the full variable domain: DSGVTQTPKHLITATGQRVTLRCSPRSGDLSVYWYQQSLDQGLQFLIQYYNGEERAKGNILERFSAQQFPDLHSELNLSSLELGDSALYFCASSVASKRSGRTEAFFGQGTRLTVV.

The chain carries TRBV18 and TRBJ2-1; D possibly matches TRBD1 or TRBD2 (5 bases each). Between the trimmed V and J ends, which lost 0 bases and 13 bases, there was a span of 13 bases. The CDR3 loop spans 13 amino acids. The germline CDR1 and CDR2 sequences are KGHSH and LQKENI. CDR3 sequence (DNA): TGTGCCAGCTCACCACCGGGACGGTCCTCACAGTTCTTC. The encoded protein is CASSPPGRSSQFF.

The V and J genes are TRBV2 and TRBJ1-3; 8 nucleotides match TRBD1. V shed 4 bases and J 3 bases; nucleotides not matched to a gene: 8. This CDR3 contains 16 residues. Germline CDR1 reads SNHLY; CDR2 reads FYNNEI. The DNA of the CDR3 is TGTGCCAGCAGTGGGGGACAGGCCCCAATTGGAAACACCATATATTTT. It yields the protein CASSGGQAPIGNTIYF.

This sequence joins TRBV27 and TRBJ1-3; 7 nucleotides match TRBD1. CDR3 length: 16 residues. V lost 4 bases to trimming and J lost 4 bases; unmatched junction nucleotides: 10. Germline V gives CDR1 MNHEY, CDR2 SMNVEV (reference sequence). Written as DNA, the CDR3 is TGTGCCAGCAGTTCCCGGACAGGTTTAGCCGGAAACACCATATATTTT. Encoded protein: CASSSRTGLAGNTIYF.

This clonotype has more than one count but fewer than ten. The chain is built from TRBV5-1 and TRBJ2-2; D gene uncertain. CDR1 is SGHRS, CDR2 YFSETQ, per germline. This CDR3 contains 14 residues. V gave up 1 base and J gave up 1 base, with 5 bases separating them. The CDR3, as DNA: TGCGCCAGCAGCTTGACGCAGAACACCGGGGAGCTGTTTTTT. Amino acids: CASSLTQNTGELFF.

This clonotype showed up just a few times. The chain has TRBV5-1 and TRBJ2-4; no clear D gene. From germline, CDR1 is SGHRS and CDR2 YFSETQ. V shed 0 bases and J shed 5 bases, with 12 bases lying between them. CDR3 length equals 15 residues. CDR3 DNA sequence: TGCGCCAGCAGCTTGGACACCTCTAGAGAAAACATTCAGTACTTC. It codes for CASSLDTSRENIQYF. Full variable domain (outside the CDR3, taken from reference TRBV5-1 and TRBJ2-4): KAGVTQTPRYLIKTRGQQVTLSCSPISGHRSVSWYQQTPGQGLQFLFEYFSETQRNKGNFPGRFSGRQFSNSRSEMNVSTLELGDSALYLCASSLDTSRENIQYFGAGTRLSVL.

This chain joins TRBV11-2 and TRBJ2-1; 9 nucleotides align to TRBD2. Germline CDR1 SGHAT, CDR2 FQNNGV. This CDR3 has 14 residues. V was clipped by 3 bases and J by 4 bases; unmatched bases: 1. The CDR3 region is CASSLREGYNEQFF. CDR3 in DNA: TGTGCCAGCAGCTTGCGGGAGGGGTACAATGAGCAGTTCTTC.

The chain links TRBV20-1 to TRBJ1-2; D is possibly TRBD1 (6 bases). V was clipped by 6 bases and J by 4 bases, with 12 bases between them. This CDR3 contains 12 residues. Germline loops: CDR1 DFQATT, CDR2 SNEGSKA (reference sequence). The CDR3 DNA reads as TGCAGTGCCGCGGACAGCGTCTATGGCTACACCTTC. The encoded protein is CSAADSVYGYTF.

V is TRBV4-1 and J is TRBJ2-2; D is uncertain. V lost 2 bases, J lost 8 bases, and 21 bases lay in between. CDR3 length: 17 amino acids. CDR1 is MGHRA, CDR2 YSYEKL, per germline. The CDR3 spells CASSQLISGSRRGELFF. CDR3 nucleotides: TGCGCCAGCAGCCAACTGATCTCGGGCTCCCGTAGAGGGGAGCTGTTTTTT.

This clonotype came up a few times. The chain carries TRBV29-1 and TRBJ1-1, with 9 bases matching TRBD1. The V gene's germline CDR1 is SQVTM and CDR2 ANQGSEA. The CDR3 has 13 residues. The V and J ends lost 3 bases and 5 bases, in that order; junction bases with no gene match: 4. This CDR3 is CSVEEGQGTEAFF. For the CDR3, the DNA is TGCAGCGTTGAGGAGGGACAGGGAACTGAAGCTTTCTTT.

The J gene is TRBJ2-1, the V gene TRBV18; D uncertain. This CDR3 has 12 amino acids. Germline V gene sequence: CDR1 KGHSH, CDR2 LQKENI. V dropped 2 bases and J dropped 4 bases, with 3 bases sitting between them. The CDR3 region has the DNA TGTGCCAGCTCACCAGGGTACAATGAGCAGTTCTTC. Translating gives CASSPGYNEQFF. Supplemented by reference TRBV18 and TRBJ2-1, the full variable domain reads NAGVMQNPRHLVRRRGQEARLRCSPMKGHSHVYWYRQLPEEGLKFMVYLQKENIIDESGMPKERFSAEFPKEGPSILRIQQVVRGDSAAYFCASSPGYNEQFFGPGTRLTVL.

The chain uses TRBV4-3 and TRBJ2-1, with D hard to call. The V end lost 3 bases, the J end lost 10 bases, and 13 bases lay between the germline ends. CDR3 length equals 13 residues. Germline assignment: CDR1 LGHNA and CDR2 YSLEER. The CDR3 region is CASSHTTSDEQFF. The DNA of the CDR3 is TGCGCCAGCAGCCACACGACCAGCGACGAGCAGTTCTTC.

The chain carries TRBV20-1 and TRBJ1-1, with D tentatively TRBD1 (5 bases). CDR3 length: 11 amino acids. The germline V gene has CDR1 DFQATT and CDR2 SNEGSKA (reference sequence). V gave up 3 bases and J gave up 10 bases, with 12 bases separating them. In DNA, the CDR3 is TGCAGTGCTAGGGCCAGGGAGCCAGCTTTCTTT. Encoded protein: CSARAREPAFF.

The chain couples TRBV29-1 to TRBJ1-1; possibly TRBD1 for D (5 bases). Trimming removed 6 bases from V and 1 base from J, with 9 bases in between. Germline V gene sequence: CDR1 SQVTM, CDR2 ANQGSEA. This CDR3 contains 12 residues. CDR3 protein: CSVRGGNTEAFF. CDR3 bases: TGCAGCGTCCGTGGGGGGAACACTGAAGCTTTCTTT.

The J gene is TRBJ2-5, the V gene TRBV5-1; tentative D call: TRBD2 (6 bases). The CDR3 is 16 residues long. Trimming stripped 0 bases from V and 4 bases from J, with 16 bases between. Per the germline V gene, CDR1 is SGHRS and CDR2 is YFSETQ. The CDR3 nucleotides are TGCGCCAGCAGCTTGGAACTTAGGGACTTCGGAGAGACCCAGTACTTC. Translating it yields CASSLELRDFGETQYF.

V is TRBV19 and J is TRBJ2-4; D remains ambiguous. CDR3 size: 15 residues. V lost 8 bases and J 0 bases, leaving 14 bases between the germline ends. The germline gives CDR1 LNHDA, CDR2 SQIVND (reference sequence). The CDR3: CASSSRQLAKNIQYF. CDR3 coding DNA: TGTGCCAGTTCCTCTCGGCAGCTAGCCAAAAACATTCAGTACTTC.

The chain combines TRBV7-9 with TRBJ1-4, with 8 bases that match TRBD1. The CDR3 sequence is 17 residues long. Germline V gene sequence: CDR1 SEHNR, CDR2 FQNEAQ (reference sequence). J gave up 8 bases and V 3 bases, and 14 bases lay outside the gene matches. CDR3 loop: CASSFGQGRGAYEKLFF. CDR3 bases: TGTGCCAGCAGCTTCGGACAGGGCAGAGGGGCGTACGAAAAACTGTTTTTT.

The V and J genes are TRBV20-1 and TRBJ2-7; D is unresolved. Germline values: CDR1 DFQATT, CDR2 SNEGSKA (reference sequence). V dropped 3 bases and J dropped 2 bases, with 5 bases sitting between them. This CDR3 comprises 11 residues. This chain's CDR3 is CSASSPYEQYF. CDR3 bases: TGCAGTGCTAGTAGCCCCTACGAGCAGTACTTC.

This clonotype was found once. The CDR3: CAWQGSGNTIYF. The CDR3 DNA sequence: TGTGCCTGGCAAGGGAGTGGAAACACCATATATTTT. The rearrangement uses TRBV30 and TRBJ1-3; no clear D gene. Trimming stripped 5 bases from V and 3 bases from J, with 8 bases between. Germline CDR1 reads GTSNPN; CDR2 reads SVGIG (reference sequence). The length of the CDR3 is 12 residues.